Sequencing of this T cell receptor (beta chain) was carried out in a study of tumor-infiltrating lymphocytes in primary liver carcinoma. Study-wide context: Patients included men and women of 30 to 69 years. Stage T1-T3 N0M0 tumors spanned roughly 4.2 to 11 cm.

Trimming cost V 2 bases and J 0 bases, with 8 bases left between them. The CDR3 extends over 16 amino acids. Study results and caveats: Tumor region pairs overlapped more than did tumor-adjacent and tumor-blood pairs.

Total RNA (around 510 ng) served as template for TCR beta cDNA synthesis primed by a constant-region primer. Slightly modified ARM-PCR, run as three nested multiplex PCR rounds, produced the TCR beta libraries. Two initial PCR rounds of around 10 cycles each paired TRBV1-TRBV30 forward primers with a C-beta reverse primer. One entry per CDR3 protein, called by TCRdb with MiXCR from the multiplex PCR reads. The table has approximately 88,000 distinct CDR3 sequences, around 70% seen once; the top ten hold 27%. In this sample, this clonotype turned up many times. Its target is unknown. The tissue used was unsorted bulk material of roughly 17-34 mg. RNA and DNA were co-extracted from it with the AllPrep DNA/RNA mini kit. Primary liver carcinomas in the patients were surgically resected.

This clonotype was obtained from a man in his forties or fifties with primary liver carcinoma and hepatitis B virus infection. The V and J genes are TRBV12-3 or TRBV12-4 and TRBJ2-6; D unresolved. Specimen: tumor-adjacent normal liver tissue. In nucleotides, the CDR3 is TGTGCCAGCAGTTTATCTTCGCACTCTGGGGCCAACGTCCTGACTTTC. This codes for CASSLSSHSGANVLTF.